This T cell receptor beta chain was sequenced during a study of graft-versus-host responses after intestinal transplantation. Regarding the study as a whole: GvH clones appeared in recipient marrow, some first in ileum or blood.

Profiling relied on immunoSEQ multiplex PCR, and the TCRdb table lists in-frame clones only, not all of them. The sample has tens of thousands of clones, 80% to 90% seen once; the top ten hold roughly 2.6%. Turning to this clone: Its antigen is not identified.

The sequences come from unstimulated CD8+ T cells sorted from spleen or lymph node cells, collected before intestinal transplant. The sequence came from a human donor who received an intestinal transplant.

This CDR3 reads CASSESGRTGRETQYF. CDR3 in DNA: TGTGCCAGCAGTGAATCCGGAAGGACAGGGCGGGAGACCCAGTACTTC. The chain recombines TRBV6-1 with TRBJ2-5; the match to TRBD1 covers 8 bases. V shed 2 bases, J shed 5 bases, and the junction held 10 bases outside the gene matches. This CDR3 is 16 amino acids long. Germline CDR1 and CDR2: MNHNS and SASEGT.